This TCR beta chain was captured in a study of blood T cell repertoires in COVID-19. Study-level information: PBMCs, B-cell-depleted T cells, or T cells provided the cDNA or gDNA that made up the material.

Per the authors' pipeline: Amplification with reference gene primers provided the estimates of nucleated cell counts. The protocol was immunoSEQ multiplex PCR, while the TCRdb copy is restricted to in-frame clones and leaves out a portion. V and J calls and clone size are copied from that table; D and trimming were computed from the DNA. The sample carries 150,000 to 200,000 clones, around 80% recorded once. Germline V gene lookup returns CDR1 LGHNA and CDR2 YSLEER. This CDR3 region has 17 residues. V shed 4 bases, J shed 4 bases, and the junction held 13 bases outside the gene matches. The rearrangement joins TRBV4-3 to TRBJ2-5; 9 bases are shared with TRBD2. The sample taken for sequencing was peripheral blood. This receptor was taken from a woman of 80 years or more with active or convalescent COVID-19. In DNA, the CDR3 is TGCGCCAGCAGCCCCAGAGGGGGCGGGGGGGCCACAGAGACCCAGTACTTC. This translates into CASSPRGGGGATETQYF.